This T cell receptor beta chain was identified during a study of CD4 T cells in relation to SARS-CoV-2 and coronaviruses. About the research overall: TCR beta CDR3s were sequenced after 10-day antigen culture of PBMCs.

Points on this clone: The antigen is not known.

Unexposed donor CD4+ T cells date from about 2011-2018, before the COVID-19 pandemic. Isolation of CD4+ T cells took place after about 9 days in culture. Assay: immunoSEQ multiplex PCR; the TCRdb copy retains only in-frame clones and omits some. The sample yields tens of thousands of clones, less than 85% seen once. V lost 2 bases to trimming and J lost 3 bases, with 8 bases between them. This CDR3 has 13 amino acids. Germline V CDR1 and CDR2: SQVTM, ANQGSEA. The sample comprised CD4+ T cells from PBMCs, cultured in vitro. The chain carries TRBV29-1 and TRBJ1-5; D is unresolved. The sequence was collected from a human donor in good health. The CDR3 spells CSVEKGPNQPQHF. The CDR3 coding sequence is TGCAGCGTTGAAAAAGGTCCCAATCAGCCCCAGCATTTT. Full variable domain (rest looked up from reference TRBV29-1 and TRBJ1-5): SAVISQKPSRDICQRGTSLTIQCQVDSQVTMMFWYRQQPGQSLTLIATANQGSEATYESGFVIDKFPISRPNLTFSTLTVSNMSPEDSSIYLCSVEKGPNQPQHFGDGTRLSIL.